This TCR beta chain appears in the sequencing data of a study of control samples from healthy donors and cancer patients. Germline CDR1 reads LNHDA; CDR2 reads SQIVND (reference sequence). The CDR3 extends over 12 amino acids. The ends were cut back, 5 bases at V and 5 bases at J, with 9 bases in the middle. Some clones are missing from TCRdb's copy, which holds only in-frame ones; the method was immunoSEQ multiplex PCR. Of some 79,000 clones in the sample, 93% were seen once. The chain carries TRBV19 and TRBJ1-1; D possibly corresponds to TRBD1 (5 bases). Sequenced material: PBMCs. The clonotype comes from a middle-aged woman with lung cancer. The DNA for the CDR3 is TGTGCCAGTAGTGGTCAGGGAACTGAAGCTTTCTTT. Translating gives CASSGQGTEAFF.